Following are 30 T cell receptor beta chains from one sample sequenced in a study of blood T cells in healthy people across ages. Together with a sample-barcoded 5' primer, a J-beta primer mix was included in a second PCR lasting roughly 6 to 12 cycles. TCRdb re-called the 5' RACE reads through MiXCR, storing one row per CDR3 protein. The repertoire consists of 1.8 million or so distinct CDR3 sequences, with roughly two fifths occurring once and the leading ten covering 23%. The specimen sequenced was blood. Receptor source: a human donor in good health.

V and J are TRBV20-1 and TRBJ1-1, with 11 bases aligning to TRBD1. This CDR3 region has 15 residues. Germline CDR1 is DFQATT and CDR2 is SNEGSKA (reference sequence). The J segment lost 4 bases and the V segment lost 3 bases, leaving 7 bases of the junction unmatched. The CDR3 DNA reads TGCAGTGCTAGTCCCTTTGGGACAGGGGGCACTGAAGCTTTCTTT. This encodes CSASPFGTGGTEAFF.

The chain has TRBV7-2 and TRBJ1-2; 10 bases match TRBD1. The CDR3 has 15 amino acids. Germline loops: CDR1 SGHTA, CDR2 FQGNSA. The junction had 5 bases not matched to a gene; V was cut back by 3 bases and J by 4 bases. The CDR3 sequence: CASSFSGQGVYGYTF. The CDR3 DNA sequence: TGTGCCAGCAGCTTCTCAGGACAGGGGGTCTATGGCTACACCTTC.

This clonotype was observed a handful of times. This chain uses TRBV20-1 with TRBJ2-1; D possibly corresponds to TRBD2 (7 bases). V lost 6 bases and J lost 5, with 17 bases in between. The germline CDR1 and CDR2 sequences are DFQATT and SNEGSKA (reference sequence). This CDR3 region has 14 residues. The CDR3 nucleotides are TGCAGTGCCAGGGGAGGGATAGGGAACAATGAGCAGTTCTTC. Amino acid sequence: CSARGGIGNNEQFF.

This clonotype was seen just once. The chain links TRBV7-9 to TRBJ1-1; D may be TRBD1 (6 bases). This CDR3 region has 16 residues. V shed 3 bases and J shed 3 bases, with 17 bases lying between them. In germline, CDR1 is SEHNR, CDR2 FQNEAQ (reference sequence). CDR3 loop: CASSFPRGGGDTEAFF. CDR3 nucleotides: TGTGCCAGCAGCTTTCCCAGGGGCGGCGGGGACACTGAAGCTTTCTTT. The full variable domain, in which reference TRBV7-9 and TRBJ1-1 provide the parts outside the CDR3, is DTGVSQNPRHKITKRGQNVTFRCDPISEHNRLYWYRQTLGQGPEFLTYFQNEAQLEKSRLLSDRFSAERPKGSFSTLEIQRTEQGDSAMYLCASSFPRGGGDTEAFFGQGTRLTVV.

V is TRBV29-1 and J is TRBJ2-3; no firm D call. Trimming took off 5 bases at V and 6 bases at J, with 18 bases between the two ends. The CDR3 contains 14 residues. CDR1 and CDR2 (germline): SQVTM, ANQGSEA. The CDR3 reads CSVSIVLEADTQYF. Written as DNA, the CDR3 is TGCAGCGTTTCTATAGTGCTAGAGGCGGATACGCAGTATTTT.

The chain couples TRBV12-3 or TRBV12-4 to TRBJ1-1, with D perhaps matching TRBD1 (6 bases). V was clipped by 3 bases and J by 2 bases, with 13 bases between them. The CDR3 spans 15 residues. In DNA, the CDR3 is TGTGCCAGCAGTTTGCAGGGACAACTAAACACTGAAGCTTTCTTT. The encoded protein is CASSLQGQLNTEAFF.

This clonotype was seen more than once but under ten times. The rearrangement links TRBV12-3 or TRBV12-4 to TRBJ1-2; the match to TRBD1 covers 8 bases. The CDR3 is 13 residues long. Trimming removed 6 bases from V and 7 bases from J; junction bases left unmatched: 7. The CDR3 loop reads CASSSDRGIGYTF. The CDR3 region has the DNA TGTGCCAGCAGCTCTGACAGGGGCATTGGCTACACCTTC.

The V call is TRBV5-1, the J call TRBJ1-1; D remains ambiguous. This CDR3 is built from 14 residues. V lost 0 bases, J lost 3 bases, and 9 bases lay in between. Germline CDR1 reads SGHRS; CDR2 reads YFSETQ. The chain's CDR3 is CASSLVVGHTEAFF. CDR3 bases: TGCGCCAGCAGCTTGGTTGTAGGGCACACTGAAGCTTTCTTT.

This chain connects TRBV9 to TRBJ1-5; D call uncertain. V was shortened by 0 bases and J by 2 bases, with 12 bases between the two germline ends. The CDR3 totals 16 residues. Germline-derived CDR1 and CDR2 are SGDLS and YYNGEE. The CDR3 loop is CASSVGSGVGNQPQHF. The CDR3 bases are TGTGCCAGCAGCGTAGGAAGTGGGGTTGGCAATCAGCCCCAGCATTTT. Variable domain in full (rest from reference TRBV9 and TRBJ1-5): DSGVTQTPKHLITATGQRVTLRCSPRSGDLSVYWYQQSLDQGLQFLIQYYNGEERAKGNILERFSAQQFPDLHSELNLSSLELGDSALYFCASSVGSGVGNQPQHFGDGTRLSIL.

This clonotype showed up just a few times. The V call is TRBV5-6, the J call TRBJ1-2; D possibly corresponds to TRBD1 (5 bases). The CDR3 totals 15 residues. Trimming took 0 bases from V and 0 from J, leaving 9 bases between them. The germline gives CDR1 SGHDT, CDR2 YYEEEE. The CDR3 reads CASSLGIQANYGYTF. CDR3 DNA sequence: TGTGCCAGCAGCTTGGGGATACAGGCTAACTATGGCTACACCTTC.

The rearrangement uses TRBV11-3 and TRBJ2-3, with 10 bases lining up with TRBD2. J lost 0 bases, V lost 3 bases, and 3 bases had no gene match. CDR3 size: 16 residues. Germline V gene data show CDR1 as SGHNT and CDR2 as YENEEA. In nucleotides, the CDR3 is TGTGCCAGCAGCTTCGGACTAGCGGTTAGCACAGATACGCAGTATTTT. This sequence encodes CASSFGLAVSTDTQYF. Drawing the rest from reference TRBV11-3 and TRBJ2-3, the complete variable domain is EAGVVQSPRYKIIEKKQPVAFWCNPISGHNTLYWYLQNLGQGPELLIRYENEEAVDDSQLPKDRFSAERLKGVDSTLKIQPAELGDSAVYLCASSFGLAVSTDTQYFGPGTRLTVL.

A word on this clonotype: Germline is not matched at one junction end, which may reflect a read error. As DNA, the CDR3 is TGTGCCAGCAGTTTATCTTTGACCCTATCTGGGGCCGACGTCCTGACTTTC. Translated, it gives CASSLSLTLSGADVLTF. The rearrangement links TRBV28 to TRBJ2-6; perhaps TRBD1 as D (5 bases). The germline V gene has CDR1 MDHEN and CDR2 SYDVKM. This CDR3 region has 17 residues.

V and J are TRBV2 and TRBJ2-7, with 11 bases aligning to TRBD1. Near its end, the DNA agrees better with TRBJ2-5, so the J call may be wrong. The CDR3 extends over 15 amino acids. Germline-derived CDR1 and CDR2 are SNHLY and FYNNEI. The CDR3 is CASRFTGTGGETQYF. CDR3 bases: TGTGCCAGCAGATTTACCGGGACAGGGGGAGAGACCCAGTACTTC.

The CDR3 DNA reads TGTGCCAGCAGCCCCGGAGGGGCCGGGGAGTACTTC. Translated: CASSPGGAGEYF. The V and J genes are TRBV7-9 and TRBJ2-5, with D maybe TRBD2 (6 bases). Germline values: CDR1 SEHNR, CDR2 FQNEAQ (reference sequence). The CDR3 sequence is 12 residues long. V was pared by 5 bases and J by 12 bases, with 16 bases between. Together with reference TRBV7-9 and TRBJ2-5, the CDR3 gives the full variable domain: DTGVSQNPRHKITKRGQNVTFRCDPISEHNRLYWYRQTLGQGPEFLTYFQNEAQLEKSRLLSDRFSAERPKGSFSTLEIQRTEQGDSAMYLCASSPGGAGEYFGPGTRLLVL.

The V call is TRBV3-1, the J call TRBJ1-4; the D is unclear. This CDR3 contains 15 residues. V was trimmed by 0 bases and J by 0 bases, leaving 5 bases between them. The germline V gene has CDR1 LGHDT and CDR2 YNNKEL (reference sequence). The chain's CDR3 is CASSQDFATNEKLFF. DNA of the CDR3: TGTGCCAGCAGCCAAGATTTCGCAACTAATGAAAAACTGTTTTTT.

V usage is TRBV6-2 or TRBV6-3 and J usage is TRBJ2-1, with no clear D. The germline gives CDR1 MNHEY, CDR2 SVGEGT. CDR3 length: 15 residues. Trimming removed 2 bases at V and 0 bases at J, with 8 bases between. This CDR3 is CASSYLGDSYNEQFF. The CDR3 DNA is TGTGCCAGCAGTTACCTAGGCGACTCCTACAATGAGCAGTTCTTC.

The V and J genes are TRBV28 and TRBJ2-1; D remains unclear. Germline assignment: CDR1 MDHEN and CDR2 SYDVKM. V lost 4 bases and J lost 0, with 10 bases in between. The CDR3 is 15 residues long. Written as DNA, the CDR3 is TGTGCCAGCAGTTCCCTGGGGTACTCCTACAATGAGCAGTTCTTC. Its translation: CASSSLGYSYNEQFF. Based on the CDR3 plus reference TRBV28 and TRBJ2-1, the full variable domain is DVKVTQSSRYLVKRTGEKVFLECVQDMDHENMFWYRQDPGLGLRLIYFSYDVKMKEKGDIPEGYSVSREKKERFSLILESASTNQTSMYLCASSSLGYSYNEQFFGPGTRLTVL.

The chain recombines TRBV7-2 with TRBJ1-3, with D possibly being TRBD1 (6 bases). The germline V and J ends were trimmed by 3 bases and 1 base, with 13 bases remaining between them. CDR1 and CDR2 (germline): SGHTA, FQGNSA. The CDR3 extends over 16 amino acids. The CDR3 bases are TGTGCCAGCAGCTTGACCGGGACAATTTCTGGAAACACCATATATTTT. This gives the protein CASSLTGTISGNTIYF.

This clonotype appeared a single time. CDR3 DNA sequence: TGTGCCAGCAGAGTGACAGGTGGAACAACCTACGAGCAGTACTTC. Amino acids: CASRVTGGTTYEQYF. The chain has TRBV6-1 and TRBJ2-7, with D tentatively TRBD1 (6 bases). This CDR3 region has 15 residues. The V gene lost 6 bases and the J gene lost 2 bases, with 17 bases spanning the gap. Germline lookup yields CDR1 MNHNS and CDR2 SASEGT.

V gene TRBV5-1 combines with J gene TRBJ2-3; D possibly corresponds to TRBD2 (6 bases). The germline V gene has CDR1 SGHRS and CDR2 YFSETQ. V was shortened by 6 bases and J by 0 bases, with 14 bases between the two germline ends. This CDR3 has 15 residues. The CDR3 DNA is TGCGCCAGCACCCGCGGGACCCAGAGCACAGATACGCAGTATTTT. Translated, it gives CASTRGTQSTDTQYF.

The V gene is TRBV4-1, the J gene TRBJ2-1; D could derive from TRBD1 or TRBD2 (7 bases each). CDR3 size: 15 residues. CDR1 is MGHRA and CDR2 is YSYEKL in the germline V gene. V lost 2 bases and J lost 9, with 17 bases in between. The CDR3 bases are TGCGCCAGCAGCCAATCCCGCCGGGGGGACAGTGAGCAGTTCTTC. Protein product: CASSQSRRGDSEQFF.

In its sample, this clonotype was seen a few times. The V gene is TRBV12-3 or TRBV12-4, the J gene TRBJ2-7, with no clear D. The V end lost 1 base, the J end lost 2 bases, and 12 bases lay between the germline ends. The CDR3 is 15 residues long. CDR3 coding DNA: TGTGCCAGCAGTTTAGATGGAAGCCCAACCTACGAGCAGTACTTC. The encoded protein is CASSLDGSPTYEQYF.

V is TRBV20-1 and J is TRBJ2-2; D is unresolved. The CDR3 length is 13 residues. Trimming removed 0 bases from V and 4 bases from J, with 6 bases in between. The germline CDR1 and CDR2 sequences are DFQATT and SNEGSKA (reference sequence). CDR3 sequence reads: CSARDMSTGELFF. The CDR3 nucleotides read TGCAGTGCTAGAGATATGAGCACCGGGGAGCTGTTTTTT.

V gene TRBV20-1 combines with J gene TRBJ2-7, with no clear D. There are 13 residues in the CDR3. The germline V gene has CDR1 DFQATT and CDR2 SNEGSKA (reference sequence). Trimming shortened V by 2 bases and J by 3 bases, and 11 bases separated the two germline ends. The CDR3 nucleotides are TGCAGTGCTAGATCTTACTCGGGCTACGAGCAGTACTTC. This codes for CSARSYSGYEQYF.

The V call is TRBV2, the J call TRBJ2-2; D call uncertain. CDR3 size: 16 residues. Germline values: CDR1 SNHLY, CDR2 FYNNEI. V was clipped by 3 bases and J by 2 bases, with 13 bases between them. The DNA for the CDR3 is TGTGCCAGCAGTGAGGTTCGGCAGACTAACACCGGGGAGCTGTTTTTT. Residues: CASSEVRQTNTGELFF.

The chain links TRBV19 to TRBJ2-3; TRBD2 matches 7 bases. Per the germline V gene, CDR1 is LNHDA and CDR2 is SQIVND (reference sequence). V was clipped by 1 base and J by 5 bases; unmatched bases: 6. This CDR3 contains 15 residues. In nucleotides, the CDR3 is TGTGCCAGTAGTATAGGAGGACTAGAGGTAGATACGCAGTATTTT. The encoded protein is CASSIGGLEVDTQYF.

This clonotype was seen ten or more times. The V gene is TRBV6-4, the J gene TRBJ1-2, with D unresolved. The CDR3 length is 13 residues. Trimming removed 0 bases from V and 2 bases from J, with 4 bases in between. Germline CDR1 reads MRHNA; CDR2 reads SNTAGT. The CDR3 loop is CASSDSGNYGYTF. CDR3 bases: TGTGCCAGCAGTGACTCAGGGAACTATGGCTACACCTTC.

CDR3 loop: CASSSSGVSEQFF. The CDR3 region has the DNA TGTGCCAGCAGCTCCTCAGGGGTATCTGAGCAGTTCTTC. The chain couples TRBV7-3 to TRBJ2-1; D perhaps matches TRBD1 (6 bases). Germline CDR1 reads SGHTA; CDR2 reads FQGTGA. The CDR3 totals 13 residues. V was pared by 4 bases and J by 9 bases, with 13 bases between.

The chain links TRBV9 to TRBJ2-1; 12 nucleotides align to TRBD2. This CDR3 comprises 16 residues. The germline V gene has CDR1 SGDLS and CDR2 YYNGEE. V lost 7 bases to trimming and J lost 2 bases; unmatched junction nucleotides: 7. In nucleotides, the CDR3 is TGTGCCAGCGGCTCACTAGCGGGGGGCACCTACAATGAGCAGTTCTTC. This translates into CASGSLAGGTYNEQFF.

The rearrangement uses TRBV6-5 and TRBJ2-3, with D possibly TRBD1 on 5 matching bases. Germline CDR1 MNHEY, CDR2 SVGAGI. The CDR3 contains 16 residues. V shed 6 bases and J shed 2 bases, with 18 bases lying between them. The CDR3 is CASSPLPAGITDTQYF. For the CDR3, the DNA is TGTGCCAGCAGCCCTCTACCGGCAGGGATCACAGATACGCAGTATTTT.